The 26 T cell receptor beta chains given below trace back to one sample, sequenced in a study of control samples from healthy donors and cancer patients. Profiled with immunoSEQ multiplex PCR; TCRdb holds only in-frame clones, not every one. Among approximately 94,000 clones listed, 80% to 95% were seen once. Sequenced material: blood. The origin of the receptors is a young woman in good health.

The chain uses TRBV28 and TRBJ2-7, with a tentative D call TRBD1 (6 bases). The CDR3 has 12 amino acids. The germline V gene encodes CDR1 MDHEN and CDR2 SYDVKM. V lost 6 bases, J lost 4 bases, and 10 bases lay in between. CDR3 sequence reads: CASRSTGYEQYF. CDR3 nucleotide sequence: TGTGCCAGCAGATCGACAGGTTACGAGCAGTACTTC.

The rearrangement links TRBV11-2 to TRBJ2-1; 7 positions match TRBD2. The V gene end was trimmed by 5 bases and the J gene end by 8 bases; junction bases not matched to a gene: 12. The CDR3 sequence is 15 residues long. The germline gives CDR1 SGHAT, CDR2 FQNNGV. CDR3 residues: CASSLALASGDEQFF. CDR3 nucleotides: TGTGCCAGCAGCCTGGCGCTAGCTAGCGGCGATGAGCAGTTCTTC.

J is TRBJ1-2 and V is TRBV5-6; the D gene is possibly TRBD1 (5 bases). This CDR3 has 15 residues. Germline values: CDR1 SGHDT, CDR2 YYEEEE. The V end was cut by 1 base, the J end by 10 bases, with 20 bases between. CDR3 residues: CASSLPSSVAGTYTF. In DNA form, the CDR3 reads TGTGCCAGCAGCTTGCCTTCCAGTGTTGCAGGGACCTACACCTTC.

The V gene is TRBV18, the J gene TRBJ2-7; possible D gene TRBD2, 5 bases. Per the germline V gene, CDR1 is KGHSH and CDR2 is LQKENI. This CDR3 spans 13 amino acids. The V end was cut by 0 bases, the J end by 5 bases, with 8 bases between. The CDR3 here is CASSPPVGDEQYF. The CDR3, as DNA: TGTGCCAGCTCACCACCGGTCGGGGACGAGCAGTACTTC.

This clone was counted a single time. The chain carries TRBV5-6 and TRBJ2-3; TRBD1 agrees at 10 bases. V lost 1 base and J lost 1; bases outside the gene matches: 3. Germline CDR1 SGHDT, CDR2 YYEEEE. This CDR3 spans 16 amino acids. In DNA form, the CDR3 reads TGTGCCAGCAGCTTGCTTGACAGGGGGCGCACAGATACGCAGTATTTT. It yields the protein CASSLLDRGRTDTQYF.

Only one count was recorded for this clone. The chain carries TRBV6-1 and TRBJ2-3; a possible D gene is TRBD2 (7 bases). The CDR3 covers 15 residues. Trimming took 0 bases from V and 4 from J, leaving 11 bases between them. Germline-derived CDR1 and CDR2 are MNHNS and SASEGT. CDR3 DNA: TGTGCCAGCAGTGAAGCGGGGGGGCGTGCAGATACGCAGTATTTT. It is translated as CASSEAGGRADTQYF.

The V and J genes are TRBV28 and TRBJ1-1, with TRBD1 identical over 8 bases. V was clipped by 8 bases and J by 4 bases; unmatched bases: 12. The CDR3 spans 15 residues. Germline values: CDR1 MDHEN, CDR2 SYDVKM. The CDR3 spells CASRGQGAGVTEAFF. The CDR3 DNA reads as TGTGCCAGCCGCGGGCAGGGGGCGGGGGTCACTGAAGCTTTCTTT.

The genes are TRBV11-2 and TRBJ1-2; tentatively, D is TRBD1 (6 bases). Trimming pared 5 bases from V and 8 bases from J, leaving 15 bases between. The length of the CDR3 is 13 residues. From germline, CDR1 is SGHAT and CDR2 FQNNGV. CDR3 sequence (DNA): TGTGCCAGCAGCCTCGGCAGGGGCGGCGGCTACACCTTC. Translation gives CASSLGRGGGYTF.

This clone was picked up a small number of times. J is TRBJ2-2 and V is TRBV9; 11 nucleotides line up with TRBD1. The CDR3 length is 20 residues. Germline CDR1 is SGDLS and CDR2 is YYNGEE. V lost 3 bases, J lost 3 bases, and 16 bases stayed unmatched. CDR3 loop: CASSASGPWTGGRYTGELFF. CDR3 sequence (DNA): TGTGCCAGCAGCGCGAGTGGACCTTGGACAGGGGGCAGGTACACCGGGGAGCTGTTTTTT.

V and J are TRBV13 and TRBJ1-4; TRBD1 aligns across 8 bases. This CDR3 has 16 residues. V lost 4 bases and J lost 5; bases outside the gene matches: 9. CDR1 PRHDT and CDR2 FYEKMQ come from the germline V gene (reference sequence). CDR3 DNA sequence: TGTGCCAGCAGCTCCCCCGGACAGGGTCGGAATGAAAAACTGTTTTTT. Its translation is CASSSPGQGRNEKLFF.

This clone was found a few times. The rearrangement uses TRBV15 and TRBJ2-1; D gene unclear. V was cut by 0 bases and J by 0 bases, with 9 bases left in between. The CDR3 is 16 residues long. Germline CDR1 LNHNV, CDR2 YYDKDF (reference sequence). CDR3 DNA: TGTGCCACCAGCAGAGATTCCGCCCGCTCCTACAATGAGCAGTTCTTC. Residues: CATSRDSARSYNEQFF.

The chain carries TRBV5-1 and TRBJ1-4; no reliable D call. Trimming stripped 2 bases from V and 0 bases from J, with 8 bases between. The CDR3 covers 15 residues. The germline CDR1 and CDR2 sequences are SGHRS and YFSETQ. The CDR3 loop is CASSFDRPTNEKLFF. The CDR3 DNA sequence: TGCGCCAGCAGCTTTGATCGCCCAACTAATGAAAAACTGTTTTTT.

V and J are TRBV6-5 and TRBJ2-1, with D unclear. The CDR3 length is 11 residues. V lost 6 bases, J lost 7 bases, and 7 bases lay in between. Germline V gives CDR1 MNHEY, CDR2 SVGAGI. The CDR3 protein is CASRRFNEQFF. CDR3 DNA sequence: TGTGCCAGCAGAAGATTTAATGAGCAGTTCTTC.

The rearrangement joins TRBV5-4 to TRBJ2-5; the match to TRBD1 covers 7 bases. This CDR3 region has 15 residues. V shed 0 bases, J shed 3 bases, and the junction held 5 bases outside the gene matches. Per germline, CDR1 SGHNT and CDR2 YYREEE (reference sequence). CDR3 loop: CASSLGPGTEETQYF. The CDR3 DNA sequence: TGTGCCAGCAGCTTGGGCCCCGGGACAGAAGAGACCCAGTACTTC.

The chain employs TRBV12-5 and TRBJ2-3, with D perhaps TRBD1 (6 bases). The V end lost 6 bases, the J end lost 5 bases, and 15 bases lay between the germline ends. Germline CDR1 is LGHNT and CDR2 is FRNRAP. This CDR3 contains 14 residues. The CDR3 DNA reads as TGTGCTAGTGGCCACGACAGGTTGGAAGATACGCAGTATTTT. It is translated as CASGHDRLEDTQYF. Together with reference TRBV12-5 and TRBJ2-3, the CDR3 gives the full variable domain: DARVTQTPRHKVTEMGQEVTMRCQPILGHNTVFWYRQTMMQGLELLAYFRNRAPLDDSGMPKDRFSAEMPDATLATLKIQPSEPRDSAVYFCASGHDRLEDTQYFGPGTRLTVL.

V gene TRBV2 combines with J gene TRBJ1-5; D is ambiguous. This CDR3 is 17 amino acids long. V gave up 2 bases and J gave up 3 bases, with 17 bases separating them. Per germline, CDR1 SNHLY and CDR2 FYNNEI. The CDR3 coding sequence is TGTGCCAGCAGTGAAACTAAGGCCTTCGAGTCCAATCAGCCCCAGCATTTT. This sequence encodes CASSETKAFESNQPQHF.

The V gene is TRBV29-1, the J gene TRBJ2-1; TRBD2 matches at 12 bases. There are 19 residues in the CDR3. CDR1 and CDR2 (germline): SQVTM, ANQGSEA. The V and J ends lost 2 bases and 0 bases, in that order; junction bases with no gene match: 11. The CDR3: CSVEPGTSGRYLSYNEQFF. CDR3 coding DNA: TGCAGCGTTGAACCCGGGACTAGCGGGCGATACCTCTCCTACAATGAGCAGTTCTTC.

Here the CDR3 reads CASSGTGEETQYF. CDR3 DNA: TGCGCCAGCAGTGGGACAGGGGAAGAGACCCAGTACTTC. The chain links TRBV5-1 to TRBJ2-5, with 10 bases fitting TRBD1. Germline CDR1 SGHRS, CDR2 YFSETQ. The trim removed 5 bases at V and 3 bases at J, leaving 1 base unmatched. The CDR3 is 13 residues long.

The CDR3 DNA sequence: TGCGCCAGCAGGACCAACACTGTCACTAACTATGGCTACACCTTC. Amino acids: CASRTNTVTNYGYTF. This rearrangement joins TRBV5-1 to TRBJ1-2; D remains ambiguous. V was clipped by 5 bases and J by 0 bases, with 14 bases between them. This CDR3 has 15 residues. Germline V gene sequence: CDR1 SGHRS, CDR2 YFSETQ. Full variable domain (remainder filled in from reference TRBV5-1 and TRBJ1-2): KAGVTQTPRYLIKTRGQQVTLSCSPISGHRSVSWYQQTPGQGLQFLFEYFSETQRNKGNFPGRFSGRQFSNSRSEMNVSTLELGDSALYLCASRTNTVTNYGYTFGSGTRLTVV.

This chain connects TRBV7-2 to TRBJ2-5; D remains unclear. Germline V gives CDR1 SGHTA, CDR2 FQGNSA. Trimming took off 1 base at V and 4 bases at J, with 7 bases between the two ends. The CDR3 runs to 13 residues. The CDR3 DNA sequence: TGTGCCAGCAGCTTAGGCCTCCTAGAGACCCAGTACTTC. This sequence encodes CASSLGLLETQYF. Full variable domain (rest looked up from reference TRBV7-2 and TRBJ2-5): GAGVSQSPSNKVTEKGKDVELRCDPISGHTALYWYRQSLGQGLEFLIYFQGNSAPDKSGLPSDRFSAERTGGSVSTLTIQRTQQEDSAVYLCASSLGLLETQYFGPGTRLLVL.

The chain joins TRBV6-1 to TRBJ2-5, with D perhaps matching TRBD1 (8 bases). In germline, CDR1 is MNHNS, CDR2 SASEGT. V was trimmed by 3 bases and J by 5 bases, leaving 19 bases between them. CDR3 length: 16 residues. In nucleotides, the CDR3 is TGTGCCAGCAGTGACACAGGGGGGGGATTCGCCGAGACCCAGTACTTC. It specifies CASSDTGGGFAETQYF.

V usage is TRBV4-1 and J usage is TRBJ2-5; possibly TRBD1 for D (6 bases). V gave up 1 base and J gave up 5 bases, with 14 bases separating them. Germline CDR1 is MGHRA and CDR2 is YSYEKL. The CDR3 is 15 amino acids. For the CDR3, the DNA is TGCGCCAGCAGCCAAGGAAACAGGGTCGGTGAGACCCAGTACTTC. This gives the protein CASSQGNRVGETQYF.

This chain uses TRBV28 with TRBJ1-1; no clear D. Per germline, CDR1 MDHEN and CDR2 SYDVKM. The CDR3 contains 13 residues. Trimming took 3 bases from V and 1 from J, leaving 6 bases between them. The CDR3 is CASSLRANTEAFF. Written as DNA, the CDR3 is TGTGCCAGCAGTTTGAGGGCGAACACTGAAGCTTTCTTT.

This chain connects TRBV4-2 to TRBJ1-5; 7 nucleotides agree with TRBD1. V gave up 1 base and J gave up 3 bases; unmatched junction bases: 9. The CDR3 loop spans 17 amino acids. Germline V lookup: CDR1 LGHNA, CDR2 YNFKEQ. The CDR3 here is CASSQASVQGDNQPQHF. In nucleotides, the CDR3 is TGTGCCAGCAGCCAAGCATCGGTGCAGGGGGACAATCAGCCCCAGCATTTT.

The rearrangement links TRBV12-3 or TRBV12-4 to TRBJ1-6, with D perhaps matching TRBD1 (5 bases). V was shortened by 11 bases and J by 9 bases, with 14 bases between the two germline ends. CDR3 size: 12 residues. The CDR3 is CAPGGFGSPLHF. CDR3 nucleotides: TGTGCCCCCGGGGGGTTCGGTTCACCCCTCCACTTT.

V usage is TRBV11-1 and J usage is TRBJ1-1; 7 nucleotides line up with TRBD1. The CDR3 extends over 16 amino acids. V lost 4 bases to trimming and J lost 2 bases; unmatched junction nucleotides: 10. Germline assignment: CDR1 SGHAT and CDR2 FQDESV (reference sequence). The CDR3 DNA sequence: TGTGCCAGCAGCTCGGGACAGACTAGAATCAACACTGAAGCTTTCTTT. Its translation: CASSSGQTRINTEAFF.